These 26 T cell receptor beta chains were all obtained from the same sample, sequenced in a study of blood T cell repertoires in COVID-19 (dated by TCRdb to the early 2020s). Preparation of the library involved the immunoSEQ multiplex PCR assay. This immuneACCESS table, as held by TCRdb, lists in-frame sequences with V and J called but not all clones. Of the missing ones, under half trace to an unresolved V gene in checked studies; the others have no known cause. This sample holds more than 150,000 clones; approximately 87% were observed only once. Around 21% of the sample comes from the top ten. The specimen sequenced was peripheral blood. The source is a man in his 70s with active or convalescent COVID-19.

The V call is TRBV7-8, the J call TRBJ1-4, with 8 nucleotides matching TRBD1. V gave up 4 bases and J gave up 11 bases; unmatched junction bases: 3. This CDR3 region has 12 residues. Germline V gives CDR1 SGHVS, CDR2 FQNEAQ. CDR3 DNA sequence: TGTGCCAGCAGCTCCACAGGGGGTAAACTGTTTTTT. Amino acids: CASSSTGGKLFF.

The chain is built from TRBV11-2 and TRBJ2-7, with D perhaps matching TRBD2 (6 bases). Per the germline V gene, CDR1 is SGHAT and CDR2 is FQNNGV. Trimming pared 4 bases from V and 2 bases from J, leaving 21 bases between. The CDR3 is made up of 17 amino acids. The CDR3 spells CASSSPGTRSPTYEQYF. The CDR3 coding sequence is TGTGCCAGCAGCTCCCCCGGGACTCGCTCCCCTACCTACGAGCAGTACTTC.

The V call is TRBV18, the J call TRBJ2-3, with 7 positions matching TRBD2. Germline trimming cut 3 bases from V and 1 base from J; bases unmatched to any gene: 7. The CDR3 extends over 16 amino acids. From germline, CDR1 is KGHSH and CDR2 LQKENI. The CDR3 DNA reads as TGTGCCAGCTCACCTTGGGAGGGAGATGGCACAGATACGCAGTATTTT. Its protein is CASSPWEGDGTDTQYF.

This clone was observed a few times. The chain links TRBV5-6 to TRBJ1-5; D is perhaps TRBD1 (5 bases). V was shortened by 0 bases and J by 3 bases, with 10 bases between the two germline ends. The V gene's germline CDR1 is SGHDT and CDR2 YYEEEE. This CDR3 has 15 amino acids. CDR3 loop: CASSLEGYDNQPQHF. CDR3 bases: TGTGCCAGCAGCTTGGAGGGGTACGACAATCAGCCCCAGCATTTT. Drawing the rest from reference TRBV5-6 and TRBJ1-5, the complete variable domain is DAGVTQSPTHLIKTRGQQVTLRCSPKSGHDTVSWYQQALGQGPQFIFQYYEEEERQRGNFPDRFSGHQFPNYSSELNVNALLLGDSALYLCASSLEGYDNQPQHFGDGTRLSIL.

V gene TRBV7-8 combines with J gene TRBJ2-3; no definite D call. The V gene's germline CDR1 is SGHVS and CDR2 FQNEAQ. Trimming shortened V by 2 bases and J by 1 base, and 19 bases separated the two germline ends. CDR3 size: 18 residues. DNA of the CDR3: TGTGCCAGCAGCTTATCGACCCCGGCGGCCAGTGGCACAGATACGCAGTATTTT. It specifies CASSLSTPAASGTDTQYF.

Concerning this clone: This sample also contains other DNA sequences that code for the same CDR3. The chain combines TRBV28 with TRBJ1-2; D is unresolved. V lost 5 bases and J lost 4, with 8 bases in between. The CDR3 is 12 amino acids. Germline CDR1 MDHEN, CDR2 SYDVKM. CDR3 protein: CASSLAGYGYTF. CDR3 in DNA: TGTGCCAGCAGTCTCGCGGGCTATGGCTACACCTTC.

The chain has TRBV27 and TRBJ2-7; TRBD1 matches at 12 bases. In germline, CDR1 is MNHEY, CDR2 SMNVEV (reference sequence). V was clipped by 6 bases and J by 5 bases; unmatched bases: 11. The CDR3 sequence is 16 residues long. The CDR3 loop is CASRTYRDRGLNEQYF. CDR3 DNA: TGTGCCAGCAGGACATATCGGGACAGGGGGCTTAACGAGCAGTACTTC.

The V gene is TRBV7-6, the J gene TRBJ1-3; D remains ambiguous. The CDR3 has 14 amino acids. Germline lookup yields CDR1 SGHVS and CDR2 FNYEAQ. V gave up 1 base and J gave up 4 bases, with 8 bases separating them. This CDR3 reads CASSLVAGGNTIYF. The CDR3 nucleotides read TGTGCCAGCAGCTTAGTGGCGGGCGGAAACACCATATATTTT.

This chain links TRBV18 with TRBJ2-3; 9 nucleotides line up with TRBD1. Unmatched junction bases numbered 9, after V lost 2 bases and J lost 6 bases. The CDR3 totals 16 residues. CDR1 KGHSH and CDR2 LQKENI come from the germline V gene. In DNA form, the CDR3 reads TGTGCCAGCTCACCAATCCGGACAGGGGTTTCGGATACGCAGTATTTT. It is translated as CASSPIRTGVSDTQYF.

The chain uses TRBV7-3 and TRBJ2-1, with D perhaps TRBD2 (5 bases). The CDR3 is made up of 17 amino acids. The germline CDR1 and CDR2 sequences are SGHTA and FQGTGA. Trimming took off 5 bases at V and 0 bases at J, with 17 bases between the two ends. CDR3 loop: CASSPIGGSRSYNEQFF. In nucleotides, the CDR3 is TGTGCCAGCAGCCCAATAGGTGGGAGTCGCTCCTACAATGAGCAGTTCTTC.

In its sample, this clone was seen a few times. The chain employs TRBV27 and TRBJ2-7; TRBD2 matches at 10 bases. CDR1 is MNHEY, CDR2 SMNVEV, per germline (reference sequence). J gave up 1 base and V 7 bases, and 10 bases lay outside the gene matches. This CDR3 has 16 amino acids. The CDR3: CASTRTSGSLSYEQYF. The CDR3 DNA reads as TGTGCCAGCACCCGGACTAGCGGCTCACTATCCTACGAGCAGTACTTC.

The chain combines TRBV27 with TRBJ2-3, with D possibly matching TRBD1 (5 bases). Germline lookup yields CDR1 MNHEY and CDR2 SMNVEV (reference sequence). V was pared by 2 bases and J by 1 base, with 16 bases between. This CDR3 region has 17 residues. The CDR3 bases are TGTGCCAGCAGTTTAATACGGACATCTAAAGGCACAGATACGCAGTATTTT. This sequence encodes CASSLIRTSKGTDTQYF.

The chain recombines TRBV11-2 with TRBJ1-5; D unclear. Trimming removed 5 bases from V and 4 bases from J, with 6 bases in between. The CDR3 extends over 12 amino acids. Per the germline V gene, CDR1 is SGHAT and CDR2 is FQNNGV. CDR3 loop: CASSDGNQPQHF. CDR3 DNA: TGTGCCAGCAGCGACGGGAATCAGCCCCAGCATTTT.

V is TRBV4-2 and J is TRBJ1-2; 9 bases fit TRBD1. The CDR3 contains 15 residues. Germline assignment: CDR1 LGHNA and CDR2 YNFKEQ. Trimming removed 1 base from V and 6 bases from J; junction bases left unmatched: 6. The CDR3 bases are TGTGCCAGCAGCCAAGTTGGGACAGGGCGCGATGGCTACACCTTC. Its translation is CASSQVGTGRDGYTF.

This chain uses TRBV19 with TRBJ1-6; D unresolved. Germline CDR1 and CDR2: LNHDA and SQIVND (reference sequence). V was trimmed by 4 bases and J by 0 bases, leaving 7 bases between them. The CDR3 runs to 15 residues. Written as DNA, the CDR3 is TGTGCCAGTAGTAGGAGGGCCTCCTATAATTCACCCCTCCACTTT. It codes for CASSRRASYNSPLHF. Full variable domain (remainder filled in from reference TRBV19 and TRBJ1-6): DGGITQSPKYLFRKEGQNVTLSCEQNLNHDAMYWYRQDPGQGLRLIYYSQIVNDFQKGDIAEGYSVSREKKESFPLTVTSAQKNPTAFYLCASSRRASYNSPLHFGNGTRLTVT.

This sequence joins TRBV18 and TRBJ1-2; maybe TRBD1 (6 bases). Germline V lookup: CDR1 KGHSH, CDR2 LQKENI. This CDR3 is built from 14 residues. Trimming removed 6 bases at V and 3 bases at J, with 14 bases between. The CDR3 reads CASSNPDRDYGYTF. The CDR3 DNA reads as TGTGCCAGCTCCAATCCGGACAGAGACTATGGCTACACCTTC. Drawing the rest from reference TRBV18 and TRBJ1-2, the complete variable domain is NAGVMQNPRHLVRRRGQEARLRCSPMKGHSHVYWYRQLPEEGLKFMVYLQKENIIDESGMPKERFSAEFPKEGPSILRIQQVVRGDSAAYFCASSNPDRDYGYTFGSGTRLTVV.

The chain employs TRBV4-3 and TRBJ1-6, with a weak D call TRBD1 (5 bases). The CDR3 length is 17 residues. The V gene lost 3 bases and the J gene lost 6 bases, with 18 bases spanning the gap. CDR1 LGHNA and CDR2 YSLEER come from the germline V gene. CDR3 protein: CASSQAPSGTTNSPLHF. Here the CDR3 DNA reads TGCGCCAGCAGCCAGGCCCCGTCAGGGACTACTAATTCACCCCTCCACTTT.

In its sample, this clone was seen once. In DNA form, the CDR3 reads TGTGCCAGCAGCTCGCGGGGGTCCTACAATGAGCAGTTCTTC. Amino acid sequence: CASSSRGSYNEQFF. V gene TRBV7-8 combines with J gene TRBJ2-1, with TRBD2 matching 7 bases. In germline, CDR1 is SGHVS, CDR2 FQNEAQ. The ends lost 4 bases at V and 1 base at J; junction bases unmatched: 1. CDR3 length: 14 amino acids.

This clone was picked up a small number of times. The CDR3 here is CASSSRGGDGYTF. The CDR3 DNA is TGTGCCAGCAGTTCCCGCGGGGGGGATGGCTACACCTTC. The chain carries TRBV27 and TRBJ1-2; possibly TRBD1 for D (5 bases). Germline loops: CDR1 MNHEY, CDR2 SMNVEV (reference sequence). This CDR3 has 13 amino acids. Trimming removed 4 bases at V and 6 bases at J, with 12 bases between.

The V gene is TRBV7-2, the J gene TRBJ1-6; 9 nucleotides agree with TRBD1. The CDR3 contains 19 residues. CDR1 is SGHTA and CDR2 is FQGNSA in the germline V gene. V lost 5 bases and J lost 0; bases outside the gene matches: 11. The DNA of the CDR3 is TGTGCCAGCAGCCTCCTAGCAACAGGGGGCGCCTCCTATAATTCACCCCTCCACTTT. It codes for CASSLLATGGASYNSPLHF.

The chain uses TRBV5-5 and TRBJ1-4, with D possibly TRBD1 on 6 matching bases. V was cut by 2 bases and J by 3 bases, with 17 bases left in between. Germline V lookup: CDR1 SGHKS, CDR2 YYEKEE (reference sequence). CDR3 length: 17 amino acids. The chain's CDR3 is CASSLQGQVLANEKLFF. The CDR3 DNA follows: TGTGCCAGCAGCTTACAGGGTCAGGTTTTGGCTAATGAAAAACTGTTTTTT.

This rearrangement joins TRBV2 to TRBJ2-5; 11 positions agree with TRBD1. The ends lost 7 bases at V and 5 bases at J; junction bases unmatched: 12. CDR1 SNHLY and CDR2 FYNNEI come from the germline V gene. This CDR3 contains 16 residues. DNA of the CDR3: TGTGCCAGCAACGGACAGGGGGCTTCGGTGGGGGAGACCCAGTACTTC. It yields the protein CASNGQGASVGETQYF. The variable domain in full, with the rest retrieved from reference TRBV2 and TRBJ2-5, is EPEVTQTPSHQVTQMGQEVILRCVPISNHLYFYWYRQILGQKVEFLVSFYNNEISEKSEIFDDQFSVERPDGSNFTLKIRSTKLEDSAMYFCASNGQGASVGETQYFGPGTRLLVL.

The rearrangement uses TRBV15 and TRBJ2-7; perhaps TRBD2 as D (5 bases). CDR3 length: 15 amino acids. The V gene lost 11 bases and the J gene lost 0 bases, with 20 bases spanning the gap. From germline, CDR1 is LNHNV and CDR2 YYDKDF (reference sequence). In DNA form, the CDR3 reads TGTGCCGTCGGGCGGGCCAGACACAGCTCCTACGAGCAGTACTTC. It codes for CAVGRARHSSYEQYF.

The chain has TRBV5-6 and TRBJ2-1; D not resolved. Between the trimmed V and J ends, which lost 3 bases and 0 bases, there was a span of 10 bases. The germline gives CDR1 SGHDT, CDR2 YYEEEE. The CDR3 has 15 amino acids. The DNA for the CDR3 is TGTGCCAGCAGCTCTCCAATTAGCTCCTACAATGAGCAGTTCTTC. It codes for CASSSPISSYNEQFF.

CDR3 DNA: TGTGCCAGCAGCGTAGGGGCGGGAGCAGCGAGCGAGCAGTACTTC. Encoded protein: CASSVGAGAASEQYF. The rearrangement joins TRBV9 to TRBJ2-7, with 7 bases aligning to TRBD2. Germline assignment: CDR1 SGDLS and CDR2 YYNGEE. CDR3 length: 15 amino acids. V gave up 0 bases and J gave up 6 bases; unmatched junction bases: 9.

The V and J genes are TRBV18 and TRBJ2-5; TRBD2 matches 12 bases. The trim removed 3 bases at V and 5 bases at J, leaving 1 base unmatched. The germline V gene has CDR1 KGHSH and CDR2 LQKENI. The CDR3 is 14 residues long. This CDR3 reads CASSPTSGRETQYF. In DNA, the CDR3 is TGTGCCAGCTCACCTACTAGCGGGAGGGAGACCCAGTACTTC.